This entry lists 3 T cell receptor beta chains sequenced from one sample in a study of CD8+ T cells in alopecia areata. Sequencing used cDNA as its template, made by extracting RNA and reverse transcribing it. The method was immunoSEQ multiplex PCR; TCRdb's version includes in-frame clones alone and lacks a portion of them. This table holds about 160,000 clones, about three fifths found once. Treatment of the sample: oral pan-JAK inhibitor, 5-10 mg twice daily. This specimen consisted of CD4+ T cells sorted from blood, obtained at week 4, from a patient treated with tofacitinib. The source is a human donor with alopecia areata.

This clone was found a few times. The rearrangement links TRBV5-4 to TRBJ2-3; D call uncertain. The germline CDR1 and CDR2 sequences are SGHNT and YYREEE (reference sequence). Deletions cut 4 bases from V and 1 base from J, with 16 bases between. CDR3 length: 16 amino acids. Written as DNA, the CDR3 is TGTGCCAGCAGCCCTCCCCCTGGCTTGGGCACAGATACGCAGTATTTT. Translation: CASSPPPGLGTDTQYF. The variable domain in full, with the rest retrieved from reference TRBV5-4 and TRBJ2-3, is ETGVTQSPTHLIKTRGQQVTLRCSSQSGHNTVSWYQQALGQGPQFIFQYYREEENGRGNFPPRFSGLQFPNYSSELNVNALELDDSALYLCASSPPPGLGTDTQYFGPGTRLTVL.

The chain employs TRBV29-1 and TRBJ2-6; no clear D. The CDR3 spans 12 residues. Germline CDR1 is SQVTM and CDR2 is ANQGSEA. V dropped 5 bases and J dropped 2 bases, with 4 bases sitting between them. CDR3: CSVFAGANVLTF. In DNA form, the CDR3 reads TGCAGCGTTTTTGCTGGGGCCAACGTCCTGACTTTC.

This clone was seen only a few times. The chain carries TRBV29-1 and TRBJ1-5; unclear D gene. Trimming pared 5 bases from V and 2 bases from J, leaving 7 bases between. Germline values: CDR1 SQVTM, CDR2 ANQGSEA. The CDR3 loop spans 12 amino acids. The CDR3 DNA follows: TGCAGCGTTAGGTATGGCAATCAGCCCCAGCATTTT. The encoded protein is CSVRYGNQPQHF.